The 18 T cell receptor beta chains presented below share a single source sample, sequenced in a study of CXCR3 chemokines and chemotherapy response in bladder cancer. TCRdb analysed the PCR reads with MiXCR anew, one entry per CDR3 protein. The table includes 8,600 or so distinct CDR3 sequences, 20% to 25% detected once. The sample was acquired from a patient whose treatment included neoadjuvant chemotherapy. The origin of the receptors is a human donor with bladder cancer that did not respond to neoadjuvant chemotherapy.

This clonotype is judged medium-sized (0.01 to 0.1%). DNA of the CDR3: TGTGCCAGCAGCTCGACGCTGACATCTTTCGGCCAGCCCCAGCATTTT. This translates into CASSSTLTSFGQPQHF. The chain has TRBV7-9 and TRBJ1-5; D is undetermined. Trimming took off 4 bases at V and 7 bases at J, with 20 bases between the two ends. The CDR3 consists of 16 residues. Germline assignment: CDR1 SEHNR and CDR2 FQNEAQ (reference sequence).

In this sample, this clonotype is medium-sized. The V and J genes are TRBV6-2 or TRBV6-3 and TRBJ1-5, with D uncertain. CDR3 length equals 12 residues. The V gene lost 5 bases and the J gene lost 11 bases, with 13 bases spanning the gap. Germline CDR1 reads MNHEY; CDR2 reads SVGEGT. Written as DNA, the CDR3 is TGTGCCAGCAGTGACGATTTAGAGACCCAGCATTTT. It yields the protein CASSDDLETQHF.

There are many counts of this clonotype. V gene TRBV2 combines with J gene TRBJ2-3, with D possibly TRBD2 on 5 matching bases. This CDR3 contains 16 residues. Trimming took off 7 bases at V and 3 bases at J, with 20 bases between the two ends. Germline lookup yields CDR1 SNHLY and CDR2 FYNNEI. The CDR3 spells CASTSSPASKTDTQYF. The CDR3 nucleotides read TGTGCCAGCACCTCAAGTCCGGCTAGCAAGACAGATACGCAGTATTTT.

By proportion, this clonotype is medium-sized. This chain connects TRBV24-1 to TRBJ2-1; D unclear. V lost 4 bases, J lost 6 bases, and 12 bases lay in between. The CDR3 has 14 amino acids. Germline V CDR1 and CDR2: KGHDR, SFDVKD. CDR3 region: CATSDPISANEQFF. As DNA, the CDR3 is TGTGCCACCAGTGACCCGATTTCGGCCAATGAGCAGTTCTTC.

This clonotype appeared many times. The DNA of the CDR3 is TGCAGTGCTAGGGAGGAAACCTCCTACGAGCAGTACTTC. As protein: CSAREETSYEQYF. The rearrangement links TRBV20-1 to TRBJ2-7; perhaps TRBD2 as D (5 bases). Germline V CDR1 and CDR2: DFQATT, SNEGSKA (reference sequence). V shed 3 bases and J shed 0 bases, with 9 bases lying between them. The CDR3 covers 13 residues.

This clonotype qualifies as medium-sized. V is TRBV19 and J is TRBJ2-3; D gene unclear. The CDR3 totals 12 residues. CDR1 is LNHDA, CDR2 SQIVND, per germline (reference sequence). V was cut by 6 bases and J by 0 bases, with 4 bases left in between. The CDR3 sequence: CASRQSTDTQYF. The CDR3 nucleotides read TGTGCCAGTAGACAGAGCACAGATACGCAGTATTTT.

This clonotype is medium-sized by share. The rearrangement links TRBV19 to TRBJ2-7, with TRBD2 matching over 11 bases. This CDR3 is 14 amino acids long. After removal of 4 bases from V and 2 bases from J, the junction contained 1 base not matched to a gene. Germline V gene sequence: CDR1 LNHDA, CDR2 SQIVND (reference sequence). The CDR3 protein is CASSRTSGPYEQYF. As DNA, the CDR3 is TGTGCCAGTAGTAGGACTAGCGGGCCCTACGAGCAGTACTTC. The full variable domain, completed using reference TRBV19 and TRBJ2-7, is DGGITQSPKYLFRKEGQNVTLSCEQNLNHDAMYWYRQDPGQGLRLIYYSQIVNDFQKGDIAEGYSVSREKKESFPLTVTSAQKNPTAFYLCASSRTSGPYEQYFGPGTRLTVT.

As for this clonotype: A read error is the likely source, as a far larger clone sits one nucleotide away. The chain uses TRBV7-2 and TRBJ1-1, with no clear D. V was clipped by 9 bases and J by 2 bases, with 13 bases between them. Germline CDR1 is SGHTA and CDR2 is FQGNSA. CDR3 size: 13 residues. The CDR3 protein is CASNRPINTEAFF. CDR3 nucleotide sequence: TGTGCCAGTAACCGGCCTATTAACACTGAAGCTTTCTTT.

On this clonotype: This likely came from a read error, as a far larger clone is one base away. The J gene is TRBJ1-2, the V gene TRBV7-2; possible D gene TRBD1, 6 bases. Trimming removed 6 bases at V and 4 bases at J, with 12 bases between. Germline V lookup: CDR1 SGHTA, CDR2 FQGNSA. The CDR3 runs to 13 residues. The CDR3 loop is CTSSRDTVYGYTF. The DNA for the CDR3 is TGTACCAGCAGTCGGGACACCGTCTATGGCTACACCTTC.

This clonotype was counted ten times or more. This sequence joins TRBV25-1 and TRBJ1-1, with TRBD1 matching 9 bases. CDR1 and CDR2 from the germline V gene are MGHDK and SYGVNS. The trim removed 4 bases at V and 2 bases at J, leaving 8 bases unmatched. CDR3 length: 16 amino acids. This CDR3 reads CASSGYGTGHNTEAFF. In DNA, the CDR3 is TGTGCCAGCAGTGGGTACGGGACAGGGCATAACACTGAAGCTTTCTTT.

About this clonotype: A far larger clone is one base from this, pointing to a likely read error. The CDR3 loop is CASSLAHQGVYEQYF. The CDR3, as DNA: TGTGCCAGCAGTTTGGCCCATCAGGGTGTCTACGAGCAGTACTTC. This chain links TRBV12-3 or TRBV12-4 with TRBJ2-5, with D perhaps matching TRBD1 (5 bases). The DNA end is a closer match to TRBJ2-7, so the J assignment may be wrong. The CDR3 contains 15 residues.

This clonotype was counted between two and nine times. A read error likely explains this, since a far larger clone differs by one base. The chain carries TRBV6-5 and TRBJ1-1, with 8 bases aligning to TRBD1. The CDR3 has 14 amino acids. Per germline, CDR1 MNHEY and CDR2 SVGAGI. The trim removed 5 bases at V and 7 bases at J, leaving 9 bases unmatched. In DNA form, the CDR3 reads TGTGCCAGCAGTGTGACAGGGGACCCATTTGAAGCTTTCTTT. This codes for CASSVTGDPFEAFF.

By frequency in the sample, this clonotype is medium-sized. The CDR3 sequence: CASSLEGQDSTDTQYF. In nucleotides, the CDR3 is TGTGCCAGCAGTCTCGAAGGACAGGATTCCACAGATACGCAGTATTTT. This rearrangement joins TRBV28 to TRBJ2-3; TRBD1 aligns across 7 bases. V shed 5 bases and J 2 bases; nucleotides not matched to a gene: 10. This CDR3 is 16 amino acids long. Germline V gene data show CDR1 as MDHEN and CDR2 as SYDVKM.

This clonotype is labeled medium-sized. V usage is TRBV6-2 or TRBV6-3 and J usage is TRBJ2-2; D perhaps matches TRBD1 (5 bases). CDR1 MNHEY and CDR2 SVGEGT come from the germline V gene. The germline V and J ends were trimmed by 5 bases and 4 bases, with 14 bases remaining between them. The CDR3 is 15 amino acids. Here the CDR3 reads CASSMQQAITGELFF. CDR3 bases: TGTGCCAGCAGTATGCAACAGGCGATCACCGGGGAGCTGTTTTTT.

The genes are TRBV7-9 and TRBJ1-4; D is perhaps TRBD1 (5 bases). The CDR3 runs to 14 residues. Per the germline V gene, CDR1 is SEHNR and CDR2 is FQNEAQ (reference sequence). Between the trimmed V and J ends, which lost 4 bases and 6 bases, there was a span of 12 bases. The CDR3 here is CASSSGLSHEKLFF. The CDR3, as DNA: TGTGCCAGCAGCTCGGGACTTAGCCATGAAAAACTGTTTTTT.

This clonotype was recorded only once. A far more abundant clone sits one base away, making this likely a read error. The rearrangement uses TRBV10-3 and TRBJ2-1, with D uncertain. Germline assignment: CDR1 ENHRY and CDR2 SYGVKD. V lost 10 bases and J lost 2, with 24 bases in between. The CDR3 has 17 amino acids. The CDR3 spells CASSVEGRLVAYNEQFF. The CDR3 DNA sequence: TGTGCCAGCAGCGTAGAAGGGCGCCTAGTAGCCTACAATGAGCAGTTCTTC.

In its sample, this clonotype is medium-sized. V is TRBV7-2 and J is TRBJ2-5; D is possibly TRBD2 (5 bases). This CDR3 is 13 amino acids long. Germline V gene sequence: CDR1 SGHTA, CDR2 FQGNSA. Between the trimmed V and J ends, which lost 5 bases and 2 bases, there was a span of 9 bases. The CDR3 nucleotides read TGTGCCAGCAGCGCCCCGGGGCAAGAGACCCAGTACTTC. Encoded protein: CASSAPGQETQYF.

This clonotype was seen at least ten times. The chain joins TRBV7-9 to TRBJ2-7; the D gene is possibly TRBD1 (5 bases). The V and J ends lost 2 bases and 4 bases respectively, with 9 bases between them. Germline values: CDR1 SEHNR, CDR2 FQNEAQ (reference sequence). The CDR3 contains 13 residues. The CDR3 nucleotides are TGTGCCAGCAGCTTAAGTGCAGGGTACGAGCAGTACTTC. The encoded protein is CASSLSAGYEQYF.